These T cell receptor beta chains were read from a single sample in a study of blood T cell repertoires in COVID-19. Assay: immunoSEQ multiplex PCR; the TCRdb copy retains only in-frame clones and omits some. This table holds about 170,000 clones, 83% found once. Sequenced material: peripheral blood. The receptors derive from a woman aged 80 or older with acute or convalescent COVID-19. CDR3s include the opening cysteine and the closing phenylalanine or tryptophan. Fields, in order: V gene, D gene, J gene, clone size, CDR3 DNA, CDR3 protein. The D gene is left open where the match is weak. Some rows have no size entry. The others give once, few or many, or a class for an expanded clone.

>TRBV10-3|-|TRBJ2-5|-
TGTGCCATCAGTGAGTCCCCAGGAGAGACCCAGTACTTC
CAISESPGETQYF
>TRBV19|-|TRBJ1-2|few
TGTGCCACCGCCCCGGACAACCAAGCCTACTATGGCTACACCTTC
CATAPDNQAYYGYTF
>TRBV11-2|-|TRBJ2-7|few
TGTGCCAGCAGCTTAGGAGGGACCTACGAGCAGTACTTC
CASSLGGTYEQYF
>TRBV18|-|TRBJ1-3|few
TGTGCCAGCTCACCAACCCCCGGGTCGGTCTCTGGAAACACCATATATTTT
CASSPTPGSVSGNTIYF
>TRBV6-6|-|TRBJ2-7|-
TGTGCCGGCCGAGGGGGGGGCTCCTACGAGCAGTACTTC
CAGRGGGSYEQYF
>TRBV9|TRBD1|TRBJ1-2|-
TGTGCCAGCAGCGTTTCCGCCGGACAGGGGCCCTTCAACTATGGCTACACCTTC
CASSVSAGQGPFNYGYTF
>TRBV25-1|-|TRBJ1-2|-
TGTGCCAGCGGGCCCCACGGTAACTATGGCTACACCTTC
CASGPHGNYGYTF
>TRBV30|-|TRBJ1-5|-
TGTGCCTGGAGTGTGAGGGAGGATCAGCCCCAGCATTTT
CAWSVREDQPQHF
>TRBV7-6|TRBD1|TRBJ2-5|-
TGTGCCAGCAGCCCCCGGACAGGGGGCCAAGAGACCCAGTACTTC
CASSPRTGGQETQYF
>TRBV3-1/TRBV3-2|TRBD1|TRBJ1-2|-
TGTGCCAGCAGCCCTCCCCTGGACAGGGACGCTGGGTATGGCTACACCTTC
CASSPPLDRDAGYGYTF
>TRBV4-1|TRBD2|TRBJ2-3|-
TGCGCCAGCAGCCAAGATGGGGTAATTATGGCGGGAGCATCAGATACGCAGTATTTT
CASSQDGVIMAGASDTQYF
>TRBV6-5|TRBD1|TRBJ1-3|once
TGTGCCAGCAGCCTCGGGACAGGGCTTGGAAACACCATATATTTT
CASSLGTGLGNTIYF
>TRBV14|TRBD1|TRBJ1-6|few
TGTGCCAGCAGCCGGGACAGGGACGGGTCACCCCTCCACTTT
CASSRDRDGSPLHF
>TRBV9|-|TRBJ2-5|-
TGTGCCAGCAGCGTAGCTTGGGGGCGAGAGACCCAGTACTTC
CASSVAWGRETQYF
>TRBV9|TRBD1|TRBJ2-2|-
TGTGCCAGCAGCCCCCGGACAGGGGGGAACACCGGGGAGCTGTTTTTT
CASSPRTGGNTGELFF
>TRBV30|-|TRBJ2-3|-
TGTGCCTGGACCCCCGATTTGCGTCAGGGAGATACGCAGTATTTT
CAWTPDLRQGDTQYF
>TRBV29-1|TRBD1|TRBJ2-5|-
TGCAGCGTGGCCCGGGACAGACAAGAGACCCAGTACTTC
CSVARDRQETQYF
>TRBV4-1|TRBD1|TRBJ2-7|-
TGCGCCAGCAGCCAAGACCCGGGACAGGGTTGGTCCGAGCAGTACTTC
CASSQDPGQGWSEQYF
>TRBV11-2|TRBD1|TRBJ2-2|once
TGTGCCAGCAGCTTTAGAGGGACAGGGGAGACCGGGGAGCTGTTTTTT
CASSFRGTGETGELFF
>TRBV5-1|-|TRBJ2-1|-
TGCGCCAGCAGCACCGGACAGAATTACAATGAGCAGTTCTTC
CASSTGQNYNEQFF
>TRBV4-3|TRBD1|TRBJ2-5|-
TGCGCCAGCAGCCAAGATATTTCGGACAGGGGGGAGACCCAGTACTTC
CASSQDISDRGETQYF
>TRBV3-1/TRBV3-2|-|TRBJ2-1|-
TGTGCCAGCAGCCAACTCAGGGATGAGCAGTTCTTC
CASSQLRDEQFF
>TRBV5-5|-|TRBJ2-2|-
TGTGCCAGCAGCTTGAGCGCGAACACCGGGGAGCTGTTTTTT
CASSLSANTGELFF
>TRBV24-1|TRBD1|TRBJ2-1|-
TGTGCCACCAGTGACTCCGGGACAGGGTCCTACAATGAGCAGTTCTTC
CATSDSGTGSYNEQFF
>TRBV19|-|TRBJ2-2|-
TGTGCCAGTAGTATCCAGGGCGCGAACACCGGGGAGCTGTTTTTT
CASSIQGANTGELFF
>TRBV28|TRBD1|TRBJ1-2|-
TGTGCCAGCAGTGGAGGACAGGTGATTTATGGCTACACCTTC
CASSGGQVIYGYTF
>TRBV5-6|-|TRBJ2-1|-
TGTGCCAGCAGCTTGGTCAGGGAGGGGGGCAATGAGCAGTTCTTC
CASSLVREGGNEQFF
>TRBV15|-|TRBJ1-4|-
TGTGCCACCAGCAGAGATAGTTCAGGGAATGAAAAACTGTTTTTT
CATSRDSSGNEKLFF
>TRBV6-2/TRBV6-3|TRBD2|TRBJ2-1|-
TGTGCCAGCAGTTACCAGCGGGGGGGCTCCTACAATGAGCAGTTCTTC
CASSYQRGGSYNEQFF
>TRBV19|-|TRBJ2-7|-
TGTGCCAGTAGTATGTCCACTCCACTGTCCCACGAGCAGTACTTC
CASSMSTPLSHEQYF
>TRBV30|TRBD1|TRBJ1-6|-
TGTGCCTGGAGAGAAACAGGGGCGAATTCACCCCTCCACTTT
CAWRETGANSPLHF
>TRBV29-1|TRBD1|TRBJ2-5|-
TGCAGCGTTACAAAACAGGGGTTTGAGACCCAGTACTTC
CSVTKQGFETQYF
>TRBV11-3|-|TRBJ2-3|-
TGTGCCAGCAGCTTAGAGGGAGGCCTGGGCACGCAGTATTTT
CASSLEGGLGTQYF
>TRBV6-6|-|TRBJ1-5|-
TGTGCCAGCAGTTTCGCAGGTAGCAATCAGCCCCAGCATTTT
CASSFAGSNQPQHF
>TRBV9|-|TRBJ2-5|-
TGTGCCAGCAGCGTAGCGGCGAGGTACCAAGAGACCCAGTACTTC
CASSVAARYQETQYF
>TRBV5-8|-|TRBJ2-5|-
TGTGCCAGCAGCTCGCTCATCGGGGAAAGGCAAGAGACCCAGTACTTC
CASSSLIGERQETQYF
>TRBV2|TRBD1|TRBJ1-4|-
TGTGCCAGCAGTGAAGGCAGGGGGCGGGAAAAACTGTTTTTT
CASSEGRGREKLFF
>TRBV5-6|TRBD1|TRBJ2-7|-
TGTGCCAGCAGCTTTTTCCTACGACAGGGATCTTCCTCCTACGAGCAGTACTTC
CASSFFLRQGSSSYEQYF
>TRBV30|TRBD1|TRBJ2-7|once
TGTGCCTGGAGTCAGGACAGGAGCTTCTACGAGCAGTACTTC
CAWSQDRSFYEQYF
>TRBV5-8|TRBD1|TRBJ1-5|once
TGTGCCAGCAGCTTGGAGACAGGGATTTGGCAGCCCCAGCATTTT
CASSLETGIWQPQHF
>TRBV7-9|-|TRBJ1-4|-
TGTGCCAGCAGCTTAGCACGGGGGGCTGAAAAACTGTTTTTT
CASSLARGAEKLFF
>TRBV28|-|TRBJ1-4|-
TGTGCCAGCAGTCCCCACGAGGGTGCAACTAATGAAAAACTGTTTTTT
CASSPHEGATNEKLFF
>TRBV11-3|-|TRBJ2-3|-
TGTGCCAGCAGCTTTCGGCGGTGGTACACAGATACGCAGTATTTT
CASSFRRWYTDTQYF
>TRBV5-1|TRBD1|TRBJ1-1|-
TGCGCCAGCTTCCCGACTACAGGGGCCACTGAAGCTTTCTTT
CASFPTTGATEAFF
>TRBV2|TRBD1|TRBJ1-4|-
TGTGCCAGCAGCCCGTGGACAGGGCCAAATGAAAAACTGTTTTTT
CASSPWTGPNEKLFF
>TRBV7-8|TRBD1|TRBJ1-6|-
TGTGCCAGCAGCCGCCAAACAGGGGGCTTACGATCACCCCTCCACTTT
CASSRQTGGLRSPLHF
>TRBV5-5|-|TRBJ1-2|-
TGTGCCAGCAGCTCTTGGGGCGGTTATGTGGAGGGCTACACCTTC
CASSSWGGYVEGYTF
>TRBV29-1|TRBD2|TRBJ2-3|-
TGCAGCGTTGAAGGGGAGGGTTTCGTTACAGATACGCAGTATTTT
CSVEGEGFVTDTQYF